A selection of T cell receptor beta chains follows, all from one sample in a study of blood T cell repertoires in COVID-19. Here immunoSEQ multiplex PCR was the method, and the copy in TCRdb shows in-frame clones only, minus some. The sample lists approximately 80,000 clones; less than 95% were seen once. Material for sequencing was peripheral blood. The receptors were gathered from a woman aged 45-60 years in a cohort sampled during active COVID-19. The CDR3 runs from the conserved cysteine through the conserved F or W. Each record gives: CDR3 protein, CDR3 DNA, J gene, clone size, D gene, V gene. The D gene is left open where the match is weak. Not all rows give a size; the values are once, few, many and, for expanded clones, a class.

CDR3aa: CASSLSLRDREFF; CDR3nt: TGTGCCAGCAGCCTCTCGTTGCGGGACAGGGAGTTCTTC; j_gene: TRBJ2-1; abundance: .; d_gene: TRBD1; v_gene: TRBV7-6
CDR3aa: CASSDGQGANYGYTF; CDR3nt: TGTGCCAGCAGTGATGGACAGGGGGCTAACTATGGCTACACCTTC; j_gene: TRBJ1-2; abundance: .; d_gene: TRBD1; v_gene: TRBV28
CDR3aa: CASSPAGGGRARNEQFF; CDR3nt: TGTGCCAGCAGCCCCGCCGGGGGCGGGAGGGCCAGGAATGAGCAGTTCTTC; j_gene: TRBJ2-1; abundance: .; d_gene: TRBD2; v_gene: TRBV7-3
CDR3aa: CASSWGAGTGKNYGYTF; CDR3nt: TGTGCCAGCAGTTGGGGGGCCGGGACAGGGAAGAACTATGGCTACACCTTC; j_gene: TRBJ1-2; abundance: .; d_gene: TRBD1; v_gene: TRBV28
CDR3aa: CASSELAGGNEKLFF; CDR3nt: TGTGCCAGCAGTGAATTAGCAGGGGGGAATGAAAAACTGTTTTTT; j_gene: TRBJ1-4; abundance: .; d_gene: TRBD1; v_gene: TRBV6-1
CDR3aa: CSASTGGLNEKLFF; CDR3nt: TGCAGCGCCTCAACAGGGGGCTTAAATGAAAAACTGTTTTTT; j_gene: TRBJ1-4; abundance: .; d_gene: TRBD1; v_gene: TRBV29-1
CDR3aa: CASSFGTVVTNSPLHF; CDR3nt: TGTGCCAGCAGTTTCGGTACAGTTGTCACTAATTCACCCCTCCACTTT; j_gene: TRBJ1-6; abundance: once; d_gene: .; v_gene: TRBV27
CDR3aa: CASSPRDRVGNTEAFF; CDR3nt: TGTGCCAGCAGCCCCCGGGACAGGGTTGGGAACACTGAAGCTTTCTTT; j_gene: TRBJ1-1; abundance: .; d_gene: .; v_gene: TRBV21-1
CDR3aa: CASSHPTGAAYEQYF; CDR3nt: TGTGCCAGCAGCCACCCGACAGGGGCCGCTTACGAGCAGTACTTC; j_gene: TRBJ2-7; abundance: .; d_gene: TRBD1; v_gene: TRBV6-5
CDR3aa: CASSLLRLVGHNEQFF; CDR3nt: TGTGCCAGCAGCCTACTTCGACTAGTTGGGCACAATGAGCAGTTCTTC; j_gene: TRBJ2-1; abundance: .; d_gene: .; v_gene: TRBV3-1/TRBV3-2
CDR3aa: CASSSGTPTDTQYF; CDR3nt: TGTGCCAGCAGTTCCGGGACTCCAACAGATACGCAGTATTTT; j_gene: TRBJ2-3; abundance: .; d_gene: .; v_gene: TRBV28
CDR3aa: CASSQVWDRGLAGGTGELFF; CDR3nt: TGTGCCAGCAGCCAAGTTTGGGACAGGGGACTAGCGGGAGGCACCGGGGAGCTGTTTTTT; j_gene: TRBJ2-2; abundance: once; d_gene: TRBD2; v_gene: TRBV4-2
CDR3aa: CASFPGQQYTEAFF; CDR3nt: TGTGCCAGCTTCCCCGGACAGCAATACACTGAAGCTTTCTTT; j_gene: TRBJ1-1; abundance: .; d_gene: .; v_gene: TRBV18
CDR3aa: CASSYPFGIRAGVRAPLHF; CDR3nt: TGTGCCAGCAGTTACCCCTTCGGGATTAGGGCAGGGGTCCGTGCACCCCTCCACTTT; j_gene: TRBJ1-6; abundance: .; d_gene: .; v_gene: TRBV6-2/TRBV6-3
CDR3aa: CASSLLGRVPQETQYF; CDR3nt: TGTGCCAGCAGCTTATTGGGGAGGGTTCCACAAGAGACCCAGTACTTC; j_gene: TRBJ2-5; abundance: once; d_gene: TRBD2; v_gene: TRBV13
CDR3aa: CASTRQAYSNQPQHF; CDR3nt: TGTGCCAGCACCCGGCAGGCCTATAGCAATCAGCCCCAGCATTTT; j_gene: TRBJ1-5; abundance: .; d_gene: .; v_gene: TRBV28
CDR3aa: CASSSAYRGDTQYF; CDR3nt: TGTGCCAGCAGTTCAGCGTACCGGGGAGATACGCAGTATTTT; j_gene: TRBJ2-3; abundance: .; d_gene: .; v_gene: TRBV27
CDR3aa: CASSPGQPVYEQYF; CDR3nt: TGTGCCAGCAGCCCGGGACAGCCTGTCTACGAGCAGTACTTC; j_gene: TRBJ2-7; abundance: .; d_gene: TRBD1; v_gene: TRBV28
CDR3aa: CASSFLVGLNTEAFF; CDR3nt: TGCGCCAGCAGCTTCTTGGTTGGACTCAACACTGAAGCTTTCTTT; j_gene: TRBJ1-1; abundance: .; d_gene: .; v_gene: TRBV5-1
CDR3aa: CASRREGDYNEKLFF; CDR3nt: TGTGCCAGCAGGCGGGAGGGAGACTATAATGAAAAACTGTTTTTT; j_gene: TRBJ1-4; abundance: .; d_gene: .; v_gene: TRBV2
CDR3aa: CASSPPGLAEETQYF; CDR3nt: TGTGCCAGCAGCCCACCGGGACTAGCGGAAGAGACCCAGTACTTC; j_gene: TRBJ2-5; abundance: once; d_gene: TRBD2; v_gene: TRBV16
CDR3aa: CASSLEAGAWEQYF; CDR3nt: TGTGCCAGCAGCTTAGAGGCAGGTGCCTGGGAGCAGTACTTC; j_gene: TRBJ2-7; abundance: .; d_gene: .; v_gene: TRBV11-1
CDR3aa: CAWTIGTVHSSYTF; CDR3nt: TGTGCCTGGACGATTGGGACTGTCCATAGTTCCTACACCTTC; j_gene: TRBJ1-2; abundance: .; d_gene: .; v_gene: TRBV30
CDR3aa: CASSPEQGLSYEQYF; CDR3nt: TGTGCCAGCTCACCGGAGCAGGGCTTGTCCTACGAGCAGTACTTC; j_gene: TRBJ2-7; abundance: .; d_gene: .; v_gene: TRBV18
CDR3aa: CASSPDYRGYEQYF; CDR3nt: TGCGCCAGCAGCCCTGATTACCGGGGCTACGAGCAGTACTTC; j_gene: TRBJ2-7; abundance: .; d_gene: .; v_gene: TRBV5-1
CDR3aa: CSVSDSDQPQHF; CDR3nt: TGCAGCGTCTCCGACAGTGATCAGCCCCAGCATTTT; j_gene: TRBJ1-5; abundance: .; d_gene: .; v_gene: TRBV29-1
CDR3aa: CASSLVPSGNTIYF; CDR3nt: TGTGCCAGCAGCTTGGTTCCATCCGGAAACACCATATATTTT; j_gene: TRBJ1-3; abundance: .; d_gene: .; v_gene: TRBV5-5
CDR3aa: CASSLAGRGYGYTF; CDR3nt: TGTGCCAGCAGTTTGGCCGGGAGAGGATATGGCTACACCTTC; j_gene: TRBJ1-2; abundance: .; d_gene: .; v_gene: TRBV27
CDR3aa: CASSLSGRGNTEAFF; CDR3nt: TGTGCCAGCAGTTTGTCAGGGAGGGGGAACACTGAAGCTTTCTTT; j_gene: TRBJ1-1; abundance: once; d_gene: .; v_gene: TRBV28
CDR3aa: CASSLASEDNEQFF; CDR3nt: TGCGCCAGCAGCTTGGCCTCGGAGGACAATGAGCAGTTCTTC; j_gene: TRBJ2-1; abundance: .; d_gene: .; v_gene: TRBV5-1
CDR3aa: CAPIERGLARQIPNEQYF; CDR3nt: TGCGCCCCTATTGAACGAGGACTAGCGCGCCAAATCCCCAACGAGCAGTACTTC; j_gene: TRBJ2-7; abundance: once; d_gene: TRBD2; v_gene: TRBV5-1
CDR3aa: CAWSRTGQGRDTGELFF; CDR3nt: TGTGCCTGGAGTCGCACTGGACAGGGGAGAGACACCGGGGAGCTGTTTTTT; j_gene: TRBJ2-2; abundance: .; d_gene: TRBD1; v_gene: TRBV30
CDR3aa: CASSFGGLSSGNTIYF; CDR3nt: TGTGCCAGCAGTTTTGGCGGGTTATCCTCTGGAAACACCATATATTTT; j_gene: TRBJ1-3; abundance: .; d_gene: .; v_gene: TRBV28
CDR3aa: CASSELDRGWYEQYF; CDR3nt: TGTGCCAGCAGTGAATTGGACAGGGGATGGTACGAGCAGTACTTC; j_gene: TRBJ2-7; abundance: once; d_gene: TRBD1; v_gene: TRBV6-1
CDR3aa: CAISSGTSGSDEQFF; CDR3nt: TGTGCCATCAGTTCCGGGACTAGCGGGAGCGATGAGCAGTTCTTC; j_gene: TRBJ2-1; abundance: .; d_gene: TRBD2; v_gene: TRBV10-3
CDR3aa: CATWTGLDNQPQHF; CDR3nt: TGTGCCACCTGGACAGGGCTGGACAATCAGCCCCAGCATTTT; j_gene: TRBJ1-5; abundance: .; d_gene: TRBD1; v_gene: TRBV25-1
CDR3aa: CARSRRLAGACNEQFF; CDR3nt: TGTGCCAGAAGCCGTCGACTAGCGGGAGCCTGCAATGAGCAGTTCTTC; j_gene: TRBJ2-1; abundance: .; d_gene: TRBD2; v_gene: TRBV5-3
CDR3aa: CASTGPQPYNEQFF; CDR3nt: TGTGCCAGCACAGGGCCCCAACCCTACAATGAGCAGTTCTTC; j_gene: TRBJ2-1; abundance: .; d_gene: .; v_gene: TRBV2
CDR3aa: CASRGPGEQYF; CDR3nt: TGTGCCAGCAGGGGGCCTGGCGAGCAGTACTTC; j_gene: TRBJ2-7; abundance: .; d_gene: .; v_gene: TRBV21-1
CDR3aa: CASSSRGSTEAFF; CDR3nt: TGCGCCAGCAGCTCCAGGGGCAGCACTGAAGCTTTCTTT; j_gene: TRBJ1-1; abundance: .; d_gene: .; v_gene: TRBV5-1
CDR3aa: CASSSTGAGGQETQYF; CDR3nt: TGTGCCAGCAGCTCGACAGGGGCTGGGGGCCAAGAGACCCAGTACTTC; j_gene: TRBJ2-5; abundance: .; d_gene: TRBD1; v_gene: TRBV7-3
CDR3aa: CASSLGAGNEQYF; CDR3nt: TGCGCCAGCAGCTTGGGGGCAGGGAACGAGCAGTACTTC; j_gene: TRBJ2-7; abundance: .; d_gene: .; v_gene: TRBV5-1
CDR3aa: CASSLEGAYEQYF; CDR3nt: TGTGCCAGCAGCTTAGAAGGGGCCTACGAGCAGTACTTC; j_gene: TRBJ2-7; abundance: .; d_gene: .; v_gene: TRBV13
CDR3aa: CASSPITVDRGEQPQHF; CDR3nt: TGCGCCAGCAGCCCGATAACCGTAGACAGGGGTGAACAGCCCCAGCATTTT; j_gene: TRBJ1-5; abundance: few; d_gene: TRBD1; v_gene: TRBV4-1
CDR3aa: CASRSGRDVDYGYTF; CDR3nt: TGTGCCAGCAGGAGTGGGAGGGACGTCGACTATGGCTACACCTTC; j_gene: TRBJ1-2; abundance: .; d_gene: .; v_gene: TRBV6-5
CDR3aa: CASTIGAGDGYTF; CDR3nt: TGTGCCAGTACCATAGGGGCAGGGGATGGCTACACCTTC; j_gene: TRBJ1-2; abundance: once; d_gene: .; v_gene: TRBV19
CDR3aa: CASTTDRQRPLHF; CDR3nt: TGTGCCAGCACCACGGACAGGCAACGACCCCTCCACTTT; j_gene: TRBJ1-6; abundance: .; d_gene: TRBD1; v_gene: TRBV6-5
CDR3aa: CASSFGHFKETQYF; CDR3nt: TGCGCCAGCAGCTTCGGACATTTTAAAGAGACCCAGTACTTC; j_gene: TRBJ2-5; abundance: .; d_gene: .; v_gene: TRBV5-1
CDR3aa: CASSAGTASSYNSPLHF; CDR3nt: TGTGCCAGCAGCGCTGGGACAGCTAGCTCCTATAATTCACCCCTCCACTTT; j_gene: TRBJ1-6; abundance: .; d_gene: TRBD1; v_gene: TRBV7-9
CDR3aa: CASSTWGVMGYTF; CDR3nt: TGTGCCAGCAGTACCTGGGGGGTGATGGGCTACACCTTC; j_gene: TRBJ1-2; abundance: .; d_gene: .; v_gene: TRBV27
CDR3aa: CAWGRAPGMNTEAFF; CDR3nt: TGTGCCTGGGGGAGAGCGCCGGGTATGAACACTGAAGCTTTCTTT; j_gene: TRBJ1-1; abundance: .; d_gene: .; v_gene: TRBV30
CDR3aa: CASSYPGDRIGYTF; CDR3nt: TGTGCCAGCAGTTACCCCGGGGATAGGATTGGCTACACCTTC; j_gene: TRBJ1-2; abundance: .; d_gene: .; v_gene: TRBV6-2/TRBV6-3
CDR3aa: CASSISAGSLAGGTDTQYF; CDR3nt: TGTGCCAGTAGTATCTCTGCAGGGTCGCTAGCGGGAGGAACAGATACGCAGTATTTT; j_gene: TRBJ2-3; abundance: once; d_gene: TRBD2; v_gene: TRBV19
CDR3aa: CASSYDRGTQYF; CDR3nt: TGTGCCAGCAGTTACGATCGGGGGACGCAGTATTTT; j_gene: TRBJ2-3; abundance: .; d_gene: .; v_gene: TRBV6-5
CDR3aa: CATSDADRVWFF; CDR3nt: TGTGCCACCAGTGATGCCGACAGGGTATGGTTCTTC; j_gene: TRBJ2-1; abundance: .; d_gene: TRBD1; v_gene: TRBV24-1